This TCR beta chain was retrieved from a study of cytomegalovirus exposure and HLA in healthy donors. The wider study: The use of the same platform for the approximately 130 validation repertoires and the 650 to 850 first-cohort repertoires was reported by a later analysis.

Details on this clone: The antigen is not known.

V gave up 3 bases and J gave up 10 bases, with 21 bases separating them. This CDR3 is 15 amino acids long. Germline CDR1 and CDR2: SQVTM and ANQGSEA. Study-wide findings and caveats: First-cohort TCR clusters were later found to tend to co-occur in the 120 or so validation repertoires. There were some 150 TCR beta chains listed as cytomegalovirus-associated.

Sequencing was performed with immunoSEQ multiplex PCR; in TCRdb, only in-frame clones are kept and a portion is missing. The repertoire consists of some 170,000 clones, with 86% occurring once and the leading ten covering 2% to 3%. V gene TRBV29-1 combines with J gene TRBJ1-4; D possibly corresponds to TRBD1 (6 bases). The sample was PBMCs. The sequence came from a man aged 18 to 30 in good health and CMV-seropositive. CDR3 in amino acids: CSVEGSGRGERKLFF. As DNA, the CDR3 is TGCAGCGTTGAGGGATCGGGCAGGGGAGAGAGAAAACTGTTTTTT.